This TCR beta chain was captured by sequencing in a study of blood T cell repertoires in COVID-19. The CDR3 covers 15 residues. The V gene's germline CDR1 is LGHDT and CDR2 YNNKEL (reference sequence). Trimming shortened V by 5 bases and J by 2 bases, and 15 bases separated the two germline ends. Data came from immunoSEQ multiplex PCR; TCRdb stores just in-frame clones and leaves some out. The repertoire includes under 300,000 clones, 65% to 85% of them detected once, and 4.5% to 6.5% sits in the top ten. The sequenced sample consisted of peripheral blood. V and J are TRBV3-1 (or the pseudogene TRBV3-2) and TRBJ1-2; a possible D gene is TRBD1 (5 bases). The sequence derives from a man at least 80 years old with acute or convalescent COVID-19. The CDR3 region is CASSLWAGPNYGYTF. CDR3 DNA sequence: TGTGCCAGCAGCTTATGGGCGGGGCCCAACTATGGCTACACCTTC.